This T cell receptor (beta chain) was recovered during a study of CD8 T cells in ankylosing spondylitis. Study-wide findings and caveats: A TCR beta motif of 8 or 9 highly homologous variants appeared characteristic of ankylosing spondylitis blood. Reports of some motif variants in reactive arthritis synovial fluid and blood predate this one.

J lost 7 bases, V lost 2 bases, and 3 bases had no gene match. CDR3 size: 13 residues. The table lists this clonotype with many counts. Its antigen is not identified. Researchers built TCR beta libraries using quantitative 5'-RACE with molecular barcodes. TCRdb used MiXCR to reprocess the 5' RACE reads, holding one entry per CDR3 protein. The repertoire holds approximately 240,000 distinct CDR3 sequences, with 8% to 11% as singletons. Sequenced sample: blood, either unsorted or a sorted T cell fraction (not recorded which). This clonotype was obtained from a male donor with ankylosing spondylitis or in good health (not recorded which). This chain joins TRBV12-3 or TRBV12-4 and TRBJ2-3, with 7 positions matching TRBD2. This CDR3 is CASSLTSAYTQYF. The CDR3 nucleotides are TGTGCCAGCAGTTTAACTAGCGCCTATACGCAGTATTTT.